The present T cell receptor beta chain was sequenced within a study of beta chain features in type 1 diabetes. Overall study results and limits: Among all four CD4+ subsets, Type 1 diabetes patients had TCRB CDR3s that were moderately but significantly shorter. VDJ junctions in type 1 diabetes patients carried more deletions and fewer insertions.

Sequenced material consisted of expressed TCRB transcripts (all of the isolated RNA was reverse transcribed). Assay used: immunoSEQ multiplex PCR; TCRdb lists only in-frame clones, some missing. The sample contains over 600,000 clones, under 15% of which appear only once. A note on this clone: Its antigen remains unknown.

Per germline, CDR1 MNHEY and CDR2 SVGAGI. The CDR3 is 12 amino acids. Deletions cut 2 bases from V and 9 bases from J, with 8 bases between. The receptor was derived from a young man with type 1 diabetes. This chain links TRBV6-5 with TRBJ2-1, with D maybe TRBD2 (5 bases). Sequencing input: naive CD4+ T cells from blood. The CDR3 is CASSYDRGEQFF. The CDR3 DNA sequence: TGTGCCAGCAGTTACGATCGGGGTGAGCAGTTCTTC.